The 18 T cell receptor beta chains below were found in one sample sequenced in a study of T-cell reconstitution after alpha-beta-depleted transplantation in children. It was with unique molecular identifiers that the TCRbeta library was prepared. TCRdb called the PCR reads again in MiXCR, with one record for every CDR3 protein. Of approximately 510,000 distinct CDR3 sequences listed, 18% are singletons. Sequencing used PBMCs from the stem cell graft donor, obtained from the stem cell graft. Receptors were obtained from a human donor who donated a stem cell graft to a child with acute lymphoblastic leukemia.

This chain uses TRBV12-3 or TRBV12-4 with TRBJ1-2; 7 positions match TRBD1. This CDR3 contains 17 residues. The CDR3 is CTILLLVRGRSLGGYTF. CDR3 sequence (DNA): TGTACCATCCTACTCCTGGTTAGGGGGCGCTCGTTGGGTGGCTACACCTTC.

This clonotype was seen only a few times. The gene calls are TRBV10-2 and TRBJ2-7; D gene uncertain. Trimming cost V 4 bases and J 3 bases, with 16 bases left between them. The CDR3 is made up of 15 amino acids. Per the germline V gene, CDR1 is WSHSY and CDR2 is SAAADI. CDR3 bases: TGCGCCAGCAGTGGGGATCACAGTCGCGGCTACGAGCAGTACTTC. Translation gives CASSGDHSRGYEQYF.

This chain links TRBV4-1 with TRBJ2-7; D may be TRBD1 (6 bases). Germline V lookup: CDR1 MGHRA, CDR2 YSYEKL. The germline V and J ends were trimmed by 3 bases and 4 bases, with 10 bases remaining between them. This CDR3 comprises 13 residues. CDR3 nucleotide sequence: TGCGCCAGCAGCCACCTCCAGGGGTACGAGCAGTACTTC. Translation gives CASSHLQGYEQYF.

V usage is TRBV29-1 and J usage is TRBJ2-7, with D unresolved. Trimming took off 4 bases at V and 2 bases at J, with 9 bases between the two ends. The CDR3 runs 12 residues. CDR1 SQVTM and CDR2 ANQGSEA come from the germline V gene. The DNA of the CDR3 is TGCAGCGTTGTAGTGGCTACCTACGAGCAGTACTTC. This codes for CSVVVATYEQYF.

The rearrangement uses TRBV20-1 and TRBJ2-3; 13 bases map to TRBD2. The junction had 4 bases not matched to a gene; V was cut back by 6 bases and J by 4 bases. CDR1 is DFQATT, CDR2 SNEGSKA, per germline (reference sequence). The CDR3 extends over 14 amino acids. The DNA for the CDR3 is TGCAGTGCCCCCGGGACTAGCGGGGCAGATACGCAGTATTTT. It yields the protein CSAPGTSGADTQYF.

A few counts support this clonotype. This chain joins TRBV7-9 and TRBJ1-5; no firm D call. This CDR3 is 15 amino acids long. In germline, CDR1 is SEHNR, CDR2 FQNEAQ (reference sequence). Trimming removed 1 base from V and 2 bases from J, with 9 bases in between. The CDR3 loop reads CASSLDGVGNQPQHF. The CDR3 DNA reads TGTGCCAGCAGCTTAGACGGGGTGGGCAATCAGCCCCAGCATTTT.

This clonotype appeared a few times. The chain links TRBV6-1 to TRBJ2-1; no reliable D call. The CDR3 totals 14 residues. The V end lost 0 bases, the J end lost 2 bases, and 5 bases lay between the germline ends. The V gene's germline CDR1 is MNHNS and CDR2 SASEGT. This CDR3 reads CASSEAGPYNEQFF. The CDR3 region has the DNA TGTGCCAGCAGTGAAGCGGGCCCCTACAATGAGCAGTTCTTC.

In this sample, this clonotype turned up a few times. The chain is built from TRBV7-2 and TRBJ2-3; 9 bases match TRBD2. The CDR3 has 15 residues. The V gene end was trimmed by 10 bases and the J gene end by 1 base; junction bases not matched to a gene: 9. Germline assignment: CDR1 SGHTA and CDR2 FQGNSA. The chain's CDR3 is CAISPGGGGTDTQYF. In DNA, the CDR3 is TGTGCCATATCCCCTGGCGGGGGGGGCACAGATACGCAGTATTTT.

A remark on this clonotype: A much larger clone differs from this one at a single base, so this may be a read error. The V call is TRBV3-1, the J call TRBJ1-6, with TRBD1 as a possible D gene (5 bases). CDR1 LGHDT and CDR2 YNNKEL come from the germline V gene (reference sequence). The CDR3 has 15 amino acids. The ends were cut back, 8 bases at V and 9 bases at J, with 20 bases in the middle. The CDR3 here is CASCRREGYGSPLHF. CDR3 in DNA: TGTGCCAGCTGCCGACGGGAGGGGTACGGTTCACCCCTCCACTTT.

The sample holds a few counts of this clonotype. CDR3 region: CASSFGLDGRNEQFF. The CDR3 DNA reads as TGTGCCAGCAGCTTCGGGTTAGACGGACGCAATGAGCAGTTCTTC. The gene calls are TRBV5-5 and TRBJ2-1; D not resolved. Germline loops: CDR1 SGHKS, CDR2 YYEKEE (reference sequence). V was trimmed by 2 bases and J by 6 bases, leaving 15 bases between them. This CDR3 region has 15 residues.

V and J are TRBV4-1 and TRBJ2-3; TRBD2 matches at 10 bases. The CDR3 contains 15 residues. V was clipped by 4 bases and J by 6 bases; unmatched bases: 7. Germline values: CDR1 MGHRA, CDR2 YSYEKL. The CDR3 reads CASSLAGGLSDTQYF. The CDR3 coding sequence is TGCGCCAGCAGCCTAGCGGGAGGTTTGAGCGATACGCAGTATTTT.

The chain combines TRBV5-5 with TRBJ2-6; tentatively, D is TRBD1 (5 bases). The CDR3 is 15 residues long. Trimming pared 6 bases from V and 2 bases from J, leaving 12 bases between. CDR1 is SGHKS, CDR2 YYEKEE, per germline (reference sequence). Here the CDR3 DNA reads TGTGCCAGCACCTTTGCAGGGACTGGGGCCAACGTCCTGACTTTC. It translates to CASTFAGTGANVLTF.

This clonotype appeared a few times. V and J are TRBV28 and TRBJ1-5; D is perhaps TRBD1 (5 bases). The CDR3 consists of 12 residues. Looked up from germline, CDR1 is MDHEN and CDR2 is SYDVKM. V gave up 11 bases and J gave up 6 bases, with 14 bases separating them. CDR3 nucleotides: TGTGCCGGAGCCGGGACCGCTCAGCCCCAGCATTTT. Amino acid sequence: CAGAGTAQPQHF.

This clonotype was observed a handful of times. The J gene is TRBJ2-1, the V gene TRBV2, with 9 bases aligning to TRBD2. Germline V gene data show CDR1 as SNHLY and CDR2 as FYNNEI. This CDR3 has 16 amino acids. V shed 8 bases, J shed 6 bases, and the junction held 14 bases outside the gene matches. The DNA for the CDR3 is TGTGCCAGCCACCCCGCTAGCGGGAAACTGGTCAATGAGCAGTTCTTC. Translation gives CASHPASGKLVNEQFF.

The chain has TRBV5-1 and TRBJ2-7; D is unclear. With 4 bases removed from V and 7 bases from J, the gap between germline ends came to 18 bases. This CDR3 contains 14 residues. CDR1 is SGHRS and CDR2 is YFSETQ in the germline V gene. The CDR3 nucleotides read TGCGCCAGCAGCCCAGGTTACCTTGAGTCAGAGCAGTACTTC. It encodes CASSPGYLESEQYF.

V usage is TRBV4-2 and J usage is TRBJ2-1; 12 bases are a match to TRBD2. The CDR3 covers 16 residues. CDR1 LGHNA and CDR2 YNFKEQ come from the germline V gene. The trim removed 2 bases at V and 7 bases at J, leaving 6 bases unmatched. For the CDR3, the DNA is TGTGCCAGCAGCCAACTGACCGGGACTAGCGGGAATGAGCAGTTCTTC. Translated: CASSQLTGTSGNEQFF.

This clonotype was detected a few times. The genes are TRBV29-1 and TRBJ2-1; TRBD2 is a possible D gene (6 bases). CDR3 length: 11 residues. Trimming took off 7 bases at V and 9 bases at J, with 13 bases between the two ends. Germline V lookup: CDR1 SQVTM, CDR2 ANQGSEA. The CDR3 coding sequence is TGCAGCGGTGGAGGGGTGGCTGAGCAGTTCTTC. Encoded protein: CSGGGVAEQFF.

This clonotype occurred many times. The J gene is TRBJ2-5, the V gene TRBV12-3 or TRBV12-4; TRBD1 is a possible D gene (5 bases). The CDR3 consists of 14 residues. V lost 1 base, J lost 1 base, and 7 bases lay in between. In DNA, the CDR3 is TGTGCCAGCAGTTTAGGGCAGGGCCAAGAGACCCAGTACTTC. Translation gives CASSLGQGQETQYF.